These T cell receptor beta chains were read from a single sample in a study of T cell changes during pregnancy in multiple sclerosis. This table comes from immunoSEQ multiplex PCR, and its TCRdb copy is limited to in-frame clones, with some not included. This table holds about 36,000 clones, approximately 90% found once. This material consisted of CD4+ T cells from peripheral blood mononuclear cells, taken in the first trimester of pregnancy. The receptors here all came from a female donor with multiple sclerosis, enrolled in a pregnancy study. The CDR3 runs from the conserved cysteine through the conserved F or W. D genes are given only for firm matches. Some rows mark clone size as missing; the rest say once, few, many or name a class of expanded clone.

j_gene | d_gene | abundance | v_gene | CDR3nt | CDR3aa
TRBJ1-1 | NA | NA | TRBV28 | TGTGCCAGCAGACCGTCCCCTCTGGGCCCTGAAGCTTTCTTT | CASRPSPLGPEAFF
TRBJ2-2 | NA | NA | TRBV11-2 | TGTGCCAGCAGCTTAGGTCTGGACACCTGGACCGGGGAGCTGTTTTTT | CASSLGLDTWTGELFF
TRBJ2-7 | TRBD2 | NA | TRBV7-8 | TGTGCCAGCAGCTTAAGGAGCGGGGGGTTCTACGAGCAGTACTTC | CASSLRSGGFYEQYF
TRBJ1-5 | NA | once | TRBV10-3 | TGTGCCATCAGTGTTGGGACAAGTGGGGATCAGCCCCAGCATTTT | CAISVGTSGDQPQHF
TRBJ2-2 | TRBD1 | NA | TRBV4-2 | TGTGCCAGCAGCCAAGATGGAGGGACAGGGGGCCCCGGGGAGCTGTTTTTT | CASSQDGGTGGPGELFF
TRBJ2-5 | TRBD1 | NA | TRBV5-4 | TGTGCCAGCAGCAAGGGACAGGGGGCTTTGGGGGAGACCCAGTACTTC | CASSKGQGALGETQYF
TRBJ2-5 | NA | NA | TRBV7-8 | TGTGCCAGCAGCTTGAGCAGGGCCCAAGAGACCCAGTACTTC | CASSLSRAQETQYF
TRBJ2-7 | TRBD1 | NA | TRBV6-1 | TGTGCCAGCAGTGAAGCCTCGACAGGGGGGGACTACGAGCAGTACTTC | CASSEASTGGDYEQYF
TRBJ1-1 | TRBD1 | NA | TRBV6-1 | TGTGCCAGCAGTGGGGACAGGTCACGACAGGAAGCTTTCTTT | CASSGDRSRQEAFF
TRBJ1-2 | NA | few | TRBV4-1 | TGCGCCAGCAGCCAAGAAGGGAACCTCTGGAGGGATGGCTACACCTTC | CASSQEGNLWRDGYTF
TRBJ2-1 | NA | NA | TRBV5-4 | TGTGCCAGCAGCTTGGACGCCAGCTCCTACAATGAGCAGTTCTTC | CASSLDASSYNEQFF
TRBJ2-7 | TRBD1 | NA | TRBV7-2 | TGTGCCAGCTCCCCACCGGACAGGGACCACGAGCAGTACTTC | CASSPPDRDHEQYF
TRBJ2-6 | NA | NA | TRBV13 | TGTGCCAGCGGGTTACGGGTGGGGGCCAACGTCCTGACTTTC | CASGLRVGANVLTF
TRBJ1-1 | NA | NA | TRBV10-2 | TGCGCCACGAAAGACAGGAACACTGAAGCTTTCTTT | CATKDRNTEAFF
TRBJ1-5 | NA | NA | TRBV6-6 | TGTGCCAGCAGTTACCAGTCAGTCAATCAGCCCCAGCATTTT | CASSYQSVNQPQHF
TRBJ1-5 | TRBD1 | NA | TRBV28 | TGTGCCAGCAGCCTAGGGACAGGGCCTTTCAATCAGCCCCAGCATTTT | CASSLGTGPFNQPQHF
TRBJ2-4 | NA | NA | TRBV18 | TGTGCCAGCTCACCACCGGTCACGGGGTACATTCAGTACTTC | CASSPPVTGYIQYF
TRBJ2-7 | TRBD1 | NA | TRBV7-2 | TGTGCCAGCAGGGCAGGGGGCTCCTCCTACGAGCAGTACTTC | CASRAGGSSYEQYF
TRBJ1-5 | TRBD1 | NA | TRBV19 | TGTGCCAGTAGTACAGGGGACAGGGATCAGCCCCAGCATTTT | CASSTGDRDQPQHF
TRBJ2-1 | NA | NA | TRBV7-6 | TGTGCCAGCAGCTTAGTCGGCCGACAAAGGGAGCAGTTCTTC | CASSLVGRQREQFF
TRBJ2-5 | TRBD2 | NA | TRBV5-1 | TGCGCCAGCAGCTTGGCGAAGTGGACTAGCGAAGGGGAGACCCAGTACTTC | CASSLAKWTSEGETQYF
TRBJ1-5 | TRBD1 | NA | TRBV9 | TGTGCCAGCAGCGCCCGGGACAGGGCTAGCAATCAGCCCCAGCATTTT | CASSARDRASNQPQHF
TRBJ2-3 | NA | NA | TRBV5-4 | TGTGCCAGCAGCTTGGCGGCTGGGGGCGATACGCAGTATTTT | CASSLAAGGDTQYF
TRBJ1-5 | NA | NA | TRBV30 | TGTGCCTGGAGTATCAACTCGGGGGTTTACAATCAGCCCCAGCATTTT | CAWSINSGVYNQPQHF
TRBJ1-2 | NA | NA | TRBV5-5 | TGTGCCAGCAGTTACGAATGGACTGTGAACTATGGCTACACCTTC | CASSYEWTVNYGYTF
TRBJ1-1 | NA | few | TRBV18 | TGTGCCAGCTCACGGAGAGAGTGGTCTGAAGCTTTCTTT | CASSRREWSEAFF
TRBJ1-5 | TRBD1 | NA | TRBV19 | TGTGCCAGTAGTATGGACAGGGGAGGCAATCAGCCCCAGCATTTT | CASSMDRGGNQPQHF
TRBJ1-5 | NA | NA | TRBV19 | TGTGCCAGTAAGCCGCCGGACAGACAAAATCAGCCCCAGCATTTT | CASKPPDRQNQPQHF
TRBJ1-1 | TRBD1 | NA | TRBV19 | TGTGCCAGTAGTATGGGACAGAGGAACACTGAAGCTTTCTTT | CASSMGQRNTEAFF
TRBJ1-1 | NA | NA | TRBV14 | TGTGCCAGCAGCGCACAGTATGAAGCTTTCTTT | CASSAQYEAFF
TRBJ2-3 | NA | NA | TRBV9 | TGTGCCAGCAGCGTAAAAGAGGGGGGCACAGATACGCAGTATTTT | CASSVKEGGTDTQYF
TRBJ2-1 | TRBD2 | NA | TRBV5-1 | TGCGCCAGCAGCCCCGGACTAGCGGCGGCCTACAATGAGCAGTTCTTC | CASSPGLAAAYNEQFF
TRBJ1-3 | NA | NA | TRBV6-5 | TGTGCCAGCAGAAGGGGGAGCTCTGGAAACACCATATATTTT | CASRRGSSGNTIYF
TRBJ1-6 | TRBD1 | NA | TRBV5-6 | TGTGCCAGCAGCGGTGACAGGGGGCTAGAGGGCTCCTATAATTCACCCCTCCACTTT | CASSGDRGLEGSYNSPLHF
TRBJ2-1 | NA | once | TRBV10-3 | TGTGCCATCAGTGAGCTGGGGGCCGGCAATGAGCAGTTCTTC | CAISELGAGNEQFF
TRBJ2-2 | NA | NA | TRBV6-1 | TGTGCCGCGGCAGAATACACCGGGGAGCTGTTTTTT | CAAAEYTGELFF
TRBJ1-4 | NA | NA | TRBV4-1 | TGCGCCTCGGGAGGATTTGCAACTAATGAAAAACTGTTTTTT | CASGGFATNEKLFF
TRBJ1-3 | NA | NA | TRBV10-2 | TGCGCCAGCAGTGGGACAGCTGCCTCCTCTGGAAACACCATATATTTT | CASSGTAASSGNTIYF
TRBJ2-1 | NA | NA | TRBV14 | TGTGCCAGCAGCTCCGACAGGTCGGGTCCTGCGGAGCAGTTCTTC | CASSSDRSGPAEQFF
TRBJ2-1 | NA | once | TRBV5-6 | TGTGCCAGCAGCTTCCAGGCCGTAGCCTACAATGAGCAGTTCTTC | CASSFQAVAYNEQFF
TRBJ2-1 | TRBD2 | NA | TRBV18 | TGTGCCAGCTCACCTCCGGGACTAGCGGGAGATGAGCAGTTCTTC | CASSPPGLAGDEQFF
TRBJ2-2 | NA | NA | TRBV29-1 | TGCAGCGTTGTAGTGGGAGTGCCCGGGGAGCTGTTTTTT | CSVVVGVPGELFF
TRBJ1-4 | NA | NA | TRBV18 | TGTGCCAGCTCACTGGATGCAGGAGGAAAACTGTTTTTT | CASSLDAGGKLFF
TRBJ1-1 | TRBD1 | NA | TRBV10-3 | TGTGCCACCCACAGGGGGCGAGGTTCCGTCAACACTGAAGCTTTCTTT | CATHRGRGSVNTEAFF
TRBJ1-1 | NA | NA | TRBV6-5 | TGTGCCAGCAGTTACTCAGGGGCAAGTTCCACTGAAGCTTTCTTT | CASSYSGASSTEAFF
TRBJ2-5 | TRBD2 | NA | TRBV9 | TGTGCCAGCAGCGTAGGGACTAGCAGACGTCAGAACTTC | CASSVGTSRRQNF
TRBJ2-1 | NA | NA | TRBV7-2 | TGTGCCAGCAGCTTTCGAGGGTTACCGTACAATGAGCAGTTCTTC | CASSFRGLPYNEQFF
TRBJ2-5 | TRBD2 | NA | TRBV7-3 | TGTGCCAGCAGCTTGACTAGCGGGAGTGGAGAGACCCAGTACTTC | CASSLTSGSGETQYF
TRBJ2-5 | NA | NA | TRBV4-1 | TGCGCCAGCAGCCAAGAGGTGCAAGCAGGGATGACCCAGTACTTC | CASSQEVQAGMTQYF
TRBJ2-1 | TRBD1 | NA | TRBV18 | TGTGCCAGCTCACCACAGGGGGCGGACTACAATGAGCAGTTCTTC | CASSPQGADYNEQFF
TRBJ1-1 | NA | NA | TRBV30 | TGTGCCTGGAGTAGGGGGGGATCAGGCACTGAAGCTTTCTTT | CAWSRGGSGTEAFF
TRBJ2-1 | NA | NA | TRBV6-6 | TGTGCCAGCAGTTACGACCCTAGTATCGATGAGCAGTTCTTC | CASSYDPSIDEQFF
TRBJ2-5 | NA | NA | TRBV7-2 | TGTGCCAGCAGCCGACAGACAGGGGAGGGAGAGACCCAGTACTTC | CASSRQTGEGETQYF
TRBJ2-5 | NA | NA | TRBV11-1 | TGTGCCAGCAGCCAACCGACAGGACGGGAGACCCAGTACTTC | CASSQPTGRETQYF
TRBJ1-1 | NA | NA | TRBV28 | TGTGCCAGCAGGGCAACCGGGGGGACGAACACTGAAGCTTTCTTT | CASRATGGTNTEAFF
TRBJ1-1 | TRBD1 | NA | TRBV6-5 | TGTGCCAGCAGCCGGGACAGGGCCCGAGCTTTCTTT | CASSRDRARAFF
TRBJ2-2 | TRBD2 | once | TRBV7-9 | TGTGCCAGCAGCCCGGGCGGGGGGTCCCTGAACACCGGGGAGCTGTTTTTT | CASSPGGGSLNTGELFF
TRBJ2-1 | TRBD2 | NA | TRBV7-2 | TGTGCCAGCAGCTTAGAAGCTAGCGGAAGCTCCTACAATGAGCAGTTCTTC | CASSLEASGSSYNEQFF